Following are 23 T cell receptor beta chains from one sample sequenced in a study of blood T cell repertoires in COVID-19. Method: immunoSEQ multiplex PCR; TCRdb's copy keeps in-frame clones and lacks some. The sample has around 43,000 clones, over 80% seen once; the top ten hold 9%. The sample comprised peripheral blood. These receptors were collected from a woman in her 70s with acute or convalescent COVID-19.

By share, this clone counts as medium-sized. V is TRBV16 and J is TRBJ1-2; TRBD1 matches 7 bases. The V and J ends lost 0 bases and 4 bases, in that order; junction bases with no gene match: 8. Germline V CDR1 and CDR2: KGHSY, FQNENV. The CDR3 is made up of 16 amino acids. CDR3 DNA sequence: TGTGCCAGCAGCCAATCCCTCTCGACAGGGAGCTATGGCTACACCTTC. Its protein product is CASSQSLSTGSYGYTF. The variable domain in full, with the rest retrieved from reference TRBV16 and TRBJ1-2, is GEEVAQTPKHLVRGEGQKAKLYCAPIKGHSYVFWYQQVLKNEFKFLISFQNENVFDETGMPKERFSAKCLPNSPCSLEIQATKLEDSAVYFCASSQSLSTGSYGYTFGSGTRLTVV.

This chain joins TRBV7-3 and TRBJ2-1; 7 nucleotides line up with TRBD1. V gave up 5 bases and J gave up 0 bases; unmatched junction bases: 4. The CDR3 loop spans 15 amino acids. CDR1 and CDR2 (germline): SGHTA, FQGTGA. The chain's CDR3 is CASSPGGSSYNEQFF. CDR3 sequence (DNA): TGTGCCAGCAGCCCAGGGGGAAGCTCCTACAATGAGCAGTTCTTC.

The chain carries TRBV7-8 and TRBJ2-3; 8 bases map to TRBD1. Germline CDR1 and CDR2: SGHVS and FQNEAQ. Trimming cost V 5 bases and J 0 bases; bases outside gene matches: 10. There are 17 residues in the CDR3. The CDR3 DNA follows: TGTGCCAGCAGCCCTGATGCAGGGGGCCCTAGCACAGATACGCAGTATTTT. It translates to CASSPDAGGPSTDTQYF.

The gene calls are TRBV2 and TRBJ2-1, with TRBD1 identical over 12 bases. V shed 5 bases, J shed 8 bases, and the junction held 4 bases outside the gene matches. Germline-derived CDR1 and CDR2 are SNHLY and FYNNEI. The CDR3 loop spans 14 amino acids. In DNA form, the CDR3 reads TGTGCCAGCAGTAGGGACAGGGGGCTTGATGAGCAGTTCTTC. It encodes CASSRDRGLDEQFF.

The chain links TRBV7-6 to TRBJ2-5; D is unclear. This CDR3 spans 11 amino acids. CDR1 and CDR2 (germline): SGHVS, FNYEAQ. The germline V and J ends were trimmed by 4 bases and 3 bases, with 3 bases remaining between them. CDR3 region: CASSSEETQYF. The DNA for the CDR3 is TGTGCCAGCAGCTCGGAAGAGACCCAGTACTTC. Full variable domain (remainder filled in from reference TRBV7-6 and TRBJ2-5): GAGVSQSPRYKVTKRGQDVALRCDPISGHVSLYWYRQALGQGPEFLTYFNYEAQQDKSGLPNDRFSAERPEGSISTLTIQRTEQRDSAMYRCASSSEETQYFGPGTRLLVL.

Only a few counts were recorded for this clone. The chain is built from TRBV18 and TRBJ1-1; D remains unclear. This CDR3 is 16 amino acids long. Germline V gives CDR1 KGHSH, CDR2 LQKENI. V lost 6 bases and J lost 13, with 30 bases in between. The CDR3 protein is CASSSSETRTVLRGFF. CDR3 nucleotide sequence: TGTGCCAGCTCTTCCTCAGAAACGCGAACCGTTCTCCGGGGTTTCTTT. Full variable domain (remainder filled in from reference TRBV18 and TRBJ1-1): NAGVMQNPRHLVRRRGQEARLRCSPMKGHSHVYWYRQLPEEGLKFMVYLQKENIIDESGMPKERFSAEFPKEGPSILRIQQVVRGDSAAYFCASSSSETRTVLRGFFGQGTRLTVV.

CDR3 amino acids: CASSVAGVAYEQYV. The CDR3, as DNA: TGTGCCAGCAGTGTAGCGGGAGTGGCCTACGAGCAGTACGTC. The genes are TRBV6-2 or TRBV6-3 and TRBJ2-7; TRBD2 aligns across 9 bases. The CDR3 spans 14 residues. Germline V gives CDR1 MNHEY, CDR2 SVGEGT. With V trimmed by 5 bases and J by 2 bases, 4 bases remained unmatched.

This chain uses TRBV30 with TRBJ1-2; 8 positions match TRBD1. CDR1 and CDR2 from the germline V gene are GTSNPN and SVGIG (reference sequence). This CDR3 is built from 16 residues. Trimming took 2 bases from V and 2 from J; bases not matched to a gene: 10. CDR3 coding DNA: TGTGCCTGGAGTCCCCCTTCGGGACAGGAAAACTATGGCTACACCTTC. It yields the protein CAWSPPSGQENYGYTF. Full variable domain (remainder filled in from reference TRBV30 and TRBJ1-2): SQTIHQWPATLVQPVGSPLSLECTVEGTSNPNLYWYRQAAGRGLQLLFYSVGIGQISSEVPQNLSASRPQDRQFILSSKKLLLSDSGFYLCAWSPPSGQENYGYTFGSGTRLTVV.

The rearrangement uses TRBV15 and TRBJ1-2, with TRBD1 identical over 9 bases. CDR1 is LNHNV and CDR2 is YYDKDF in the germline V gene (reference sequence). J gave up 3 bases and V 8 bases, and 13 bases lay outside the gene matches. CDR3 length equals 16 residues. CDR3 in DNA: TGTGCCACCCGTGGGGGGGGACAGGGATTGGACTATGGCTACACCTTC. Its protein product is CATRGGGQGLDYGYTF. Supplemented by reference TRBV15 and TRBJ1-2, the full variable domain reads DAMVIQNPRYQVTQFGKPVTLSCSQTLNHNVMYWYQQKSSQAPKLLFHYYDKDFNNEADTPDNFQSRRPNTSFCFLDIRSPGLGDTAMYLCATRGGGQGLDYGYTFGSGTRLTVV.

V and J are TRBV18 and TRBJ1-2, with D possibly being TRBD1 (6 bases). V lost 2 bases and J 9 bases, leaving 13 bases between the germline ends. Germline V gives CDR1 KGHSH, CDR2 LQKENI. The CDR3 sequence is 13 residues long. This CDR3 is CASSPMTGHSYTF. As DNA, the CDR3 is TGTGCCAGCTCACCAATGACAGGACATAGCTACACCTTC.

CDR3 residues: CASKEAGEDTQYF. The CDR3 DNA is TGTGCCAGTAAGGAAGCGGGGGAAGATACGCAGTATTTT. The rearrangement uses TRBV19 and TRBJ2-3, with TRBD2 matching 8 bases. CDR1 is LNHDA and CDR2 is SQIVND in the germline V gene (reference sequence). There are 13 residues in the CDR3. Unmatched junction bases numbered 5, after V lost 7 bases and J lost 5 bases.

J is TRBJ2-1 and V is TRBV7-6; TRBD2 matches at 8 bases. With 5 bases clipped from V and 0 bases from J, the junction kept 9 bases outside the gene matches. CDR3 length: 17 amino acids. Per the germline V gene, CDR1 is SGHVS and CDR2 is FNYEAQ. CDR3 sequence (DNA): TGTGCCAGCAGCCTCCGACTAGCGCCCCTCTCCTACAATGAGCAGTTCTTC. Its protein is CASSLRLAPLSYNEQFF.

This CDR3 reads CAWSDEVAGYTF. DNA for the CDR3: TGTGCCTGGAGTGACGAGGTCGCGGGCTACACCTTC. The genes are TRBV30 and TRBJ1-2; no reliable D call. The CDR3 has 12 residues. The V gene lost 1 base and the J gene lost 8 bases, with 11 bases spanning the gap. The germline V gene has CDR1 GTSNPN and CDR2 SVGIG (reference sequence).

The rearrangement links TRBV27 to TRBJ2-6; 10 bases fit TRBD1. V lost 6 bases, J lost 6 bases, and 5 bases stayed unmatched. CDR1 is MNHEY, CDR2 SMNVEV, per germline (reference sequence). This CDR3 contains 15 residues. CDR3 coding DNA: TGTGCCAGCAGCCCAGACAGGGGGCAGGCCAACGTCCTGACTTTC. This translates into CASSPDRGQANVLTF.

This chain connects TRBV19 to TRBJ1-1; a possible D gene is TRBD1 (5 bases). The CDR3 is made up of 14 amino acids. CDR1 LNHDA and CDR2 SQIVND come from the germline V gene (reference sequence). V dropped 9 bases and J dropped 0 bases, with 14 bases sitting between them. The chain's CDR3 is CASQRTRMNTEAFF. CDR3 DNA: TGTGCCAGCCAGAGGACAAGGATGAACACTGAAGCTTTCTTT.

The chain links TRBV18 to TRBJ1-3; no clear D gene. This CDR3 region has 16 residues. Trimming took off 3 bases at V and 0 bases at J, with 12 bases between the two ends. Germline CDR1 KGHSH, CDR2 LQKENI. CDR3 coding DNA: TGTGCCAGCTCACCCCTAGACGTTAACTCTGGAAACACCATATATTTT. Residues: CASSPLDVNSGNTIYF. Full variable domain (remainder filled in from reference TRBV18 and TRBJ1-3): NAGVMQNPRHLVRRRGQEARLRCSPMKGHSHVYWYRQLPEEGLKFMVYLQKENIIDESGMPKERFSAEFPKEGPSILRIQQVVRGDSAAYFCASSPLDVNSGNTIYFGEGSWLTVV.

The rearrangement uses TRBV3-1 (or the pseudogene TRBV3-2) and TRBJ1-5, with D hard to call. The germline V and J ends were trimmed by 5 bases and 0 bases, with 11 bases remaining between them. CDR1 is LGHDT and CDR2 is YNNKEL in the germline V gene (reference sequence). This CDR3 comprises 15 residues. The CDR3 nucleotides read TGTGCCAGCAGCGCGACGGGATATAGCAATCAGCCCCAGCATTTT. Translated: CASSATGYSNQPQHF.

CDR3 protein: CSATRDREAFF. The CDR3 coding sequence is TGCAGTGCTACCCGGGACAGGGAGGCTTTCTTT. The V gene is TRBV20-1, the J gene TRBJ1-1; 9 bases match TRBD1. Germline V gives CDR1 DFQATT, CDR2 SNEGSKA (reference sequence). This CDR3 is 11 amino acids long. The V gene end was trimmed by 4 bases and the J gene end by 11 bases; junction bases not matched to a gene: 5.

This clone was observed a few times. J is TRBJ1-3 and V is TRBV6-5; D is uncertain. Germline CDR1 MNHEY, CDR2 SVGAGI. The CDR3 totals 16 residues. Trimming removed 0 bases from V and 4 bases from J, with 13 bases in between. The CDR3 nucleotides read TGTGCCAGCAGTTACTCGATGGGCCTGTGGGGAAACACCATATATTTT. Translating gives CASSYSMGLWGNTIYF.

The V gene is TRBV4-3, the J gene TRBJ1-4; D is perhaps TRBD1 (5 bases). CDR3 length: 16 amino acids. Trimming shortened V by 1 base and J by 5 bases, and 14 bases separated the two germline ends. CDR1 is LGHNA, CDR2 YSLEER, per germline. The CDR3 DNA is TGCGCCAGCAGCCAAGTCGGGGGGGGTGACAATGAAAAACTGTTTTTT. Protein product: CASSQVGGGDNEKLFF.

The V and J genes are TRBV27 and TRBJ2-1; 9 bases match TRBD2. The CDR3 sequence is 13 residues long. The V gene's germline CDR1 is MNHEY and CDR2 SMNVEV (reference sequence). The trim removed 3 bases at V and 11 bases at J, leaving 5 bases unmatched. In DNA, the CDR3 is TGTGCCAGCAGTTTTAGACTAGCGGACAAGCAGTTCTTC. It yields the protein CASSFRLADKQFF.

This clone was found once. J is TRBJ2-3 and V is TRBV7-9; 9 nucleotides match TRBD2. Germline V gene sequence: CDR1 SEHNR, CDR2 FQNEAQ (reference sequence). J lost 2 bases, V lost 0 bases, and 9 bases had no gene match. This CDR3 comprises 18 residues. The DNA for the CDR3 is TGTGCCAGCAGCTTAGCGCTTGGTAGCGGGGGATTCACAGATACGCAGTATTTT. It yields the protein CASSLALGSGGFTDTQYF. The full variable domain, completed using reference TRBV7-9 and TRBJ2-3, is DTGVSQNPRHKITKRGQNVTFRCDPISEHNRLYWYRQTLGQGPEFLTYFQNEAQLEKSRLLSDRFSAERPKGSFSTLEIQRTEQGDSAMYLCASSLALGSGGFTDTQYFGPGTRLTVL.

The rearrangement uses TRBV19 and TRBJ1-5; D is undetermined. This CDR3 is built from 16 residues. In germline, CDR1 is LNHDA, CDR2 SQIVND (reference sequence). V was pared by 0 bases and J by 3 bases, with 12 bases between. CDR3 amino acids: CASSIDEVNLNQPQHF. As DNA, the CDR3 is TGTGCCAGTAGTATAGATGAGGTGAACCTCAATCAGCCCCAGCATTTT.